These 27 T cell receptor beta chains originate from one sample sequenced in a study of T cells in women clearing cervical HPV infection. Measured with immunoSEQ multiplex PCR; TCRdb has only the in-frame clones, and not every one. The sample includes some 40,000 clones. Sample: blood buffy coat. The receptor set was obtained from a woman between 18 and 70 years old with a cervical HPV16 infection that either progressed to CIN3+ or cleared (not recorded which).

Of note for this clone: The read is 3 residues too short to cover the CDR3 end, so that end is filled in from the germline J gene. The J gene is TRBJ2-1, the V gene TRBV5-5; 8 bases map to TRBD2. This CDR3 contains 15 residues. V was clipped by 6 bases and J by 5 bases; unmatched bases: 10. Germline V lookup: CDR1 SGHKS, CDR2 YYEKEE (reference sequence). Incomplete CDR3 DNA: TGTGCCAGCACCCCTAGTCTAGCGGGCGACAATGAG. The encoded protein is CASTPSLAGDNE. The full CDR3 protein is CASTPSLAGDNEQFF.

For this clone: The CDR3 end falls 3 residues outside the read, so it is completed with the germline J gene. V gene TRBV6-2 or TRBV6-3 combines with J gene TRBJ2-7; TRBD1 is a possible D gene (7 bases). Germline V gene data show CDR1 as MNHEY and CDR2 as SVGEGT. V shed 6 bases and J shed 3 bases, with 12 bases lying between them. The length of the CDR3 is 13 residues. The CDR3 sequence: CASRDQGGYEQYF. CDR3 bases read: TGTGCCAGCAGGGATCAGGGGGGCTACGAG.

The sequenced part of the CDR3 DNA is TGCGCCAGCAGCAAAAATCCGGGGTCCAATCAGCCC. Its protein is CASSKNPGSNQP. The whole CDR3 region reads CASSKNPGSNQPQHF. V usage is TRBV5-1 and J usage is TRBJ1-5; D call uncertain. The CDR3 end falls 3 residues outside the read, so it is completed with the germline J gene. Trimming removed 4 bases at V and 3 bases at J, with 14 bases between. The CDR3 is 15 amino acids. Per the germline V gene, CDR1 is SGHRS and CDR2 is YFSETQ.

Regarding this clone: The sequence runs out 3 residues before the end of the CDR3; the remainder is reconstructed from the germline J gene. The chain has TRBV5-1 and TRBJ2-7, with 9 bases lining up with TRBD2. Germline CDR1 is SGHRS and CDR2 is YFSETQ. V was pared by 0 bases and J by 3 bases, with 4 bases of the junction left unmatched. This CDR3 is built from 15 residues. CDR3 protein: CASSLAASGDYEQYF. Incomplete CDR3 DNA: TGCGCCAGCAGCTTGGCGGCTAGCGGGGACTACGAG.

Comment on this clone: The read falls 3 residues short of the CDR3 end, and the missing part is taken from the germline J gene. The gene calls are TRBV6-1 and TRBJ2-1; weak D call: TRBD2 (5 bases). The CDR3 consists of 16 residues. CDR1 and CDR2 from the germline V gene are MNHNS and SASEGT. V gave up 1 base and J gave up 4 bases, with 14 bases separating them. CDR3 in amino acids: CASSEGRRGRYNEQFF. CDR3 DNA (partial): TGTGCCAGCAGTGAAGGCCGCCGGGGTCGATACAATGAG.

Remarks on this clone: The observed sequence ends 3 residues before the CDR3 terminus, with the missing tail filled in from the germline J gene. The J gene is TRBJ2-7, the V gene TRBV5-6; 8 nucleotides align to TRBD1. Germline V gene data show CDR1 as SGHDT and CDR2 as YYEEEE. V was clipped by 0 bases and J by 5 bases; unmatched bases: 4. This CDR3 is 14 amino acids long. The sequenced CDR3 bases are TGTGCCAGCAGCTTGGAGGCAGGGGGCGACGAG. Its translation is CASSLEAGGDE. The full CDR3 protein reads CASSLEAGGDEQYF.

With regard to this clone: The read falls 3 residues short of the CDR3 end, and the missing part is taken from the germline J gene. The rearrangement uses TRBV20-1 and TRBJ1-4; tentative D call: TRBD1 (5 bases). V lost 2 bases, J lost 5 bases, and 15 bases lay in between. The CDR3 loop spans 15 amino acids. Looked up from germline, CDR1 is DFQATT and CDR2 is SNEGSKA (reference sequence). CDR3 bases read: TGCAGTGCTAGACTCGAGGGGAGGAAGAATGAAAAA. It yields the protein CSARLEGRKNEK. From start to end, the CDR3 is CSARLEGRKNEKLFF.

About this clone itself: The read terminates 3 residues before the CDR3 end, so the remaining end is supplied by the germline J gene. The chain is built from TRBV10-3 and TRBJ2-3, with 9 bases matching TRBD2. The CDR3 length is 14 residues. After removal of 10 bases from V and 3 bases from J, the junction contained 8 bases not matched to a gene. Germline CDR1 reads ENHRY; CDR2 reads SYGVKD. The CDR3 is CATNRGGGTDTQYF. CDR3 bases read: TGTGCCACTAACCGCGGGGGGGGGACAGATACG.

On this clone itself: With the read ending 3 residues before the CDR3 end, the germline J gene is used to fill in that end. V gene TRBV7-8 combines with J gene TRBJ1-6; 7 nucleotides align to TRBD1. Germline V gene data show CDR1 as SGHVS and CDR2 as FQNEAQ. The trim removed 5 bases at V and 6 bases at J, leaving 4 bases unmatched. The CDR3 runs 14 residues. Incomplete CDR3 DNA: TGTGCCAGCAGCGCCCGACAGGGTAATTCACCC. It is translated as CASSARQGNSP. The whole CDR3 sequence is CASSARQGNSPLHF.

Comment on this clone: The read gets to within 3 residues of the CDR3 end, and the germline J gene fills in the rest. The chain has TRBV18 and TRBJ2-3; D may be TRBD2 (6 bases). The CDR3 has 17 residues. Germline V gene lookup returns CDR1 KGHSH and CDR2 LQKENI. V dropped 2 bases and J dropped 1 base, with 16 bases sitting between them. This CDR3 reads CASSPSGFPGGTDTQYF. Partial CDR3 DNA: TGTGCCAGCTCACCATCCGGTTTCCCGGGGGGCACAGATACG.

Points on this clone: Other nucleotide sequences in the sample specify the same CDR3. The sequenced CDR3 bases are TGTGCCAGCAGCTTAGGAACCGGGGAA. Its protein product is CASSLGTGE. The entire CDR3 reads CASSLGTGEAFF. V gene TRBV11-3 combines with J gene TRBJ1-1; D gene uncertain. The CDR3 end is not reached by the read, which stops 3 residues before it; the germline J gene fills it in. The length of the CDR3 is 12 residues. The germline V gene has CDR1 SGHNT and CDR2 YENEEA.

A remark on this clone: Read sequence stops 3 residues before the CDR3 end, and the germline J gene provides the missing end. This chain connects TRBV5-6 to TRBJ1-5; 7 bases map to TRBD1. The germline V gene has CDR1 SGHDT and CDR2 YYEEEE. CDR3 length equals 14 residues. V lost 4 bases to trimming and J lost 5 bases; unmatched junction nucleotides: 6. The CDR3 loop reads CASSLGTAYQPQHF. Partial CDR3 DNA: TGTGCCAGCAGCCTGGGGACAGCTTATCAGCCC.

Comments on this clone: Read sequence stops 3 residues before the CDR3 end, and the germline J gene provides the missing end. The rearrangement uses TRBV18 and TRBJ2-5; tentatively, D is TRBD1 (6 bases). The length of the CDR3 is 14 residues. The V end was cut by 4 bases, the J end by 1 base, with 10 bases between. Germline assignment: CDR1 KGHSH and CDR2 LQKENI. CDR3 region: CASSQQGIQETQYF. The DNA read from the CDR3 is TGTGCCAGCTCACAACAGGGAATCCAAGAGACC.

Notes on this clone: With the read ending 3 residues before the CDR3 end, the germline J gene is used to fill in that end. The rearrangement joins TRBV10-1 to TRBJ1-5; 12 nucleotides align to TRBD1. Trimming removed 6 bases from V and 5 bases from J; junction bases left unmatched: 2. From germline, CDR1 is WNHNN and CDR2 SYGVQD (reference sequence). The length of the CDR3 is 14 residues. Partial CDR3 DNA: TGCGCCAGCAGCGGGACAGGGGGCGATCAGCCC. Protein: CASSGTGGDQP. The complete CDR3 sequence is CASSGTGGDQPQHF.

For this clone: The read finishes 3 residues shy of the CDR3 end, and the germline J gene is used to complete it. The chain employs TRBV29-1 and TRBJ2-1; 10 nucleotides align to TRBD2. CDR1 is SQVTM, CDR2 ANQGSEA, per germline. The CDR3 is 15 amino acids. The V gene end was trimmed by 4 bases and the J gene end by 2 bases; junction bases not matched to a gene: 5. The DNA read from the CDR3 is TGCAGCGTTGGACAGCGGGGGGGCCCCTACAATGAG. It specifies CSVGQRGGPYNE. The whole CDR3 is CSVGQRGGPYNEQFF.

As to this clone: The read ends 3 residues before the CDR3 terminus; that terminus is restored from the germline J gene. J is TRBJ2-7 and V is TRBV12-3 or TRBV12-4; 7 bases fit TRBD2. V lost 3 bases to trimming and J lost 3 bases; unmatched junction nucleotides: 8. This CDR3 contains 15 residues. CDR3 residues: CASSLKRGELYEQYF. The sequenced part of the CDR3 DNA is TGTGCCAGCAGTTTGAAGCGGGGCGAACTCTACGAG.

Worth noting for this clone: The read finishes 3 residues shy of the CDR3 end, and the germline J gene is used to complete it. The chain couples TRBV7-9 to TRBJ2-7, with D uncertain. CDR3 length: 11 residues. CDR1 is SEHNR, CDR2 FQNEAQ, per germline (reference sequence). With 1 base removed from V and 6 bases from J, the gap between germline ends came to 4 bases. CDR3 DNA (partial): TGTGCCAGCAGCTTAGTGGCCGAG. It translates to CASSLVAE. The full CDR3 protein is CASSLVAEQYF.

With regard to this clone: The read gets to within 3 residues of the CDR3 end, and the germline J gene fills in the rest. This chain joins TRBV10-2 and TRBJ1-2; 9 bases line up with TRBD1. The V and J ends lost 8 bases and 4 bases, in that order; junction bases with no gene match: 8. Looked up from germline, CDR1 is WSHSY and CDR2 is SAAADI. There are 14 residues in the CDR3. CDR3 loop: CASEDRGRSYGYTF. The sequenced part of the CDR3 DNA is TGCGCCAGCGAAGACAGGGGGAGAAGCTATGGC.

The CDR3 DNA, read in part, is TGTGCCAGCAGCCCGTACAAGGGTTTAGGTGGC. It is translated as CASSPYKGLGG. The CDR3 in full is CASSPYKGLGGYTF. The chain combines TRBV7-3 with TRBJ1-2, with D uncertain. The read terminates 3 residues before the CDR3 end, so the remaining end is supplied by the germline J gene. This CDR3 has 14 amino acids. V was clipped by 5 bases and J by 7 bases, with 17 bases between them. Looked up from germline, CDR1 is SGHTA and CDR2 is FQGTGA. Combining the CDR3 with reference TRBV7-3 and TRBJ1-2 gives the whole variable domain GAGVSQTPSNKVTEKGKYVELRCDPISGHTALYWYRQSLGQGPEFLIYFQGTGAADDSGLPNDRFFAVRPEGSVSTLKIQRTERGDSAVYLCASSPYKGLGGYTFGSGTRLTVV.

As regards this clone: The CDR3 extends 3 residues past the end of the read, so its final part is completed from the germline J gene. The J gene is TRBJ2-3, the V gene TRBV12-3 or TRBV12-4, with D perhaps matching TRBD2 (5 bases). This CDR3 has 14 residues. Trimming took 6 bases from V and 5 from J, leaving 15 bases between them. The DNA read from the CDR3 is TGTGCCAGCAGCACTACAGAGAGCGGAGATACG. It encodes CASSTTESGDT. The CDR3 as a whole reads CASSTTESGDTQYF.

Regarding this clone: The read terminates 3 residues ahead of where the CDR3 ends, so the germline J gene completes it. The rearrangement uses TRBV11-2 and TRBJ1-2; the D gene is possibly TRBD1 (5 bases). V was clipped by 4 bases and J by 4 bases, with 13 bases between them. This CDR3 region has 14 residues. From germline, CDR1 is SGHAT and CDR2 FQNNGV. The CDR3 is CASSSQGDSYGYTF. The sequenced part of the CDR3 DNA is TGTGCCAGCAGCTCGCAGGGAGACTCCTATGGC.

Concerning this clone itself: The read stops 3 residues short of the end of the CDR3; the missing end is completed from the germline J gene. The V and J genes are TRBV20-1 and TRBJ1-5; a possible D gene is TRBD1 (5 bases). Trimming took 1 base from V and 6 from J, leaving 10 bases between them. The CDR3 extends over 13 amino acids. Germline CDR1 DFQATT, CDR2 SNEGSKA (reference sequence). The sequenced part of the CDR3 DNA is TGCAGTGCTAGAGGGCCCGGGGGTCAGCCC. This translates into CSARGPGGQP. The entire CDR3 reads CSARGPGGQPQHF.

For this clone: The read is 3 residues too short to cover the CDR3 end, so that end is filled in from the germline J gene. V usage is TRBV7-9 and J usage is TRBJ2-7, with D possibly being TRBD1 (5 bases). This CDR3 region has 12 residues. Trimming took 5 bases from V and 6 from J, leaving 11 bases between them. Germline V gene lookup returns CDR1 SEHNR and CDR2 FQNEAQ (reference sequence). The covered CDR3 bases are TGTGCCAGCAGCCGGCAGGGTTCCGAG. It codes for CASSRQGSE. In full, the CDR3 reads CASSRQGSEQYF.

This chain's CDR3 is CASSEGTGGANTGELFF. CDR3 DNA (partial): TGTGCCAGCAGTGAAGGGACAGGGGGGGCGAACACCGGGGAG. This chain links TRBV6-1 with TRBJ2-2, with 10 nucleotides matching TRBD1. The CDR3 goes on 3 residues after the read ends, and that part is filled in from the germline J gene. V gave up 1 base and J gave up 0 bases; unmatched junction bases: 2. Per the germline V gene, CDR1 is MNHNS and CDR2 is SASEGT. This CDR3 region has 17 residues.

About this clone: Read sequence stops 3 residues before the CDR3 end, and the germline J gene provides the missing end. The chain recombines TRBV10-1 with TRBJ2-2; D perhaps matches TRBD2 (6 bases). V lost 4 bases and J 3 bases, leaving 15 bases between the germline ends. Germline V gene sequence: CDR1 WNHNN, CDR2 SYGVQD (reference sequence). There are 16 residues in the CDR3. CDR3 sequence reads: CASSVFGGPDTGELFF. Incomplete CDR3 DNA: TGCGCCAGCAGTGTTTTCGGGGGTCCCGACACCGGGGAG.

Note on this clone: Read coverage stops 3 residues before the CDR3 terminus; the germline J gene supplies the remainder. This chain joins TRBV5-1 and TRBJ2-1; a possible D gene is TRBD1 (5 bases). Between the trimmed V and J ends, which lost 4 bases and 4 bases, there was a span of 9 bases. The CDR3 runs to 13 residues. Per the germline V gene, CDR1 is SGHRS and CDR2 is YFSETQ. CDR3 sequence reads: CASSEDSYNEQFF. The CDR3 bases that were read are TGCGCCAGCAGCGAAGACAGTTACAATGAG.

Details on this clone: The CDR3 extends 3 residues past the end of the read, so its final part is completed from the germline J gene. The V and J genes are TRBV6-1 and TRBJ2-2, with TRBD1 as a possible D gene (6 bases). Germline V gives CDR1 MNHNS, CDR2 SASEGT. V shed 0 bases and J shed 7 bases, with 12 bases lying between them. The length of the CDR3 is 15 residues. CDR3 bases read: TGTGCCAGCAGTGAAGCGGCAGGGGCGTACGGGGAG. This codes for CASSEAAGAYGE. The complete CDR3 reads CASSEAAGAYGELFF.